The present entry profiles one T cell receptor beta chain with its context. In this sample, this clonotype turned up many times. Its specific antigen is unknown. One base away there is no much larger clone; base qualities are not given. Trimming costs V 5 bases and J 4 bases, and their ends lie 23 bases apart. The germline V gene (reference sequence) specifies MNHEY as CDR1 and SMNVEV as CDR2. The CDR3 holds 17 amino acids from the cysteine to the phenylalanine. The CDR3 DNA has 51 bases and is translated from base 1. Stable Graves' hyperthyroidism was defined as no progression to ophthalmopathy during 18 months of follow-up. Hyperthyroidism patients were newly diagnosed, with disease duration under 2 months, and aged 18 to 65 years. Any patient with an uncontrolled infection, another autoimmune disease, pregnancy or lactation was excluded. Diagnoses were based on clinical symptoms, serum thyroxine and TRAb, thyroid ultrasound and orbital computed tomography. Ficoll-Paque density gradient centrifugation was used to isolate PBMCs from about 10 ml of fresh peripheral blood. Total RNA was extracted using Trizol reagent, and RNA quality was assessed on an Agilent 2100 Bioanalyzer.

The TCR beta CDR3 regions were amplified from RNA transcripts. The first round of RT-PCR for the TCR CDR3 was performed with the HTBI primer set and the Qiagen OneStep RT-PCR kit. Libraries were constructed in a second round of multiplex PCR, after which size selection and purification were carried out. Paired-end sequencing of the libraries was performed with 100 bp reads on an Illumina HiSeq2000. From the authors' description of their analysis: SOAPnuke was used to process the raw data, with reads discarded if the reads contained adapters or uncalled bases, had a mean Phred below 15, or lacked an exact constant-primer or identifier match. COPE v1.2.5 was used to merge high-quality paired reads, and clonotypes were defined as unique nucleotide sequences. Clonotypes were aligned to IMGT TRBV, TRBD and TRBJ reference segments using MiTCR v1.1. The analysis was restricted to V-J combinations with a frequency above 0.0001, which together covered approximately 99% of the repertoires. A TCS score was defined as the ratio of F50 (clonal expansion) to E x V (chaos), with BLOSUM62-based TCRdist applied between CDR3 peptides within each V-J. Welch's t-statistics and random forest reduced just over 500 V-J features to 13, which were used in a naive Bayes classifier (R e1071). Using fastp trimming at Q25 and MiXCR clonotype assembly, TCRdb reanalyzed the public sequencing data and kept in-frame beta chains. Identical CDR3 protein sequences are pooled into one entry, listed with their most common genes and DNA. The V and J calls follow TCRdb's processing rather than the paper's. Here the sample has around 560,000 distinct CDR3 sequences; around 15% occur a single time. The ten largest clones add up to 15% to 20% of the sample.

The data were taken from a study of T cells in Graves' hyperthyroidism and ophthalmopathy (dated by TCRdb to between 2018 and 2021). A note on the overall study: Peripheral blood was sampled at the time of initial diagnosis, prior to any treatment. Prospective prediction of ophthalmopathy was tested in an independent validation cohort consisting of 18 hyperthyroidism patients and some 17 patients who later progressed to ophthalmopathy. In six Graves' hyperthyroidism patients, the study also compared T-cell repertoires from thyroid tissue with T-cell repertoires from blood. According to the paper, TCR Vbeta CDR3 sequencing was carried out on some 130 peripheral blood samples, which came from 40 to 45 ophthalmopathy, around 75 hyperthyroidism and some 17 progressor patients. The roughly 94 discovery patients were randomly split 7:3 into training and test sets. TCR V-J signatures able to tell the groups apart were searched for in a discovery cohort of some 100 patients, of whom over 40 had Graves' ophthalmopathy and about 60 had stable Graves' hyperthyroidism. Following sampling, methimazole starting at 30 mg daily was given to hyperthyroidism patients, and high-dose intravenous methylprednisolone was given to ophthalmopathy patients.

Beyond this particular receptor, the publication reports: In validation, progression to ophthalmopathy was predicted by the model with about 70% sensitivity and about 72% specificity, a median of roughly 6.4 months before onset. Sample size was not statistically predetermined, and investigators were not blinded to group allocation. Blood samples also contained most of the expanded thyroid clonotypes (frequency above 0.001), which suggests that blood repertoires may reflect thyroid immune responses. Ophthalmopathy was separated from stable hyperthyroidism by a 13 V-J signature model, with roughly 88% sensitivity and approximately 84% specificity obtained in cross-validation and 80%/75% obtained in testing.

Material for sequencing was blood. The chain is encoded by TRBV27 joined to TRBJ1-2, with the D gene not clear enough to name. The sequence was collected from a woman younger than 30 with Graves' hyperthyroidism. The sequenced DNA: TGTGCCAGCAGTCCGCGCTCCCCAGTTGCGGTGTTCTATGGCTACACCTTC. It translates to CASSPRSPVAVFYGYTF.